The 20 T cell receptor beta chains below were found in one sample sequenced in a study of technical replicates of blood from several donors. Clones were read by immunoSEQ multiplex PCR, and TCRdb kept only the in-frame ones, dropping some. The table records about 73,000 clones, 90% of them present only once. Input material: PBMCs. The receptor source for this set is a human donor in good health. Some clones in this sample may be carry-over from other donors' samples.

The chain uses TRBV9 and TRBJ2-3; no clear D gene. Germline V gene sequence: CDR1 SGDLS, CDR2 YYNGEE. V lost 0 bases and J lost 6, with 14 bases in between. The CDR3 has 15 residues. In DNA, the CDR3 is TGTGCCAGCAGCGTAGGGCGACAAGCCTCCGATACGCAGTATTTT. It yields the protein CASSVGRQASDTQYF.

The V gene is TRBV10-3, the J gene TRBJ1-5; D perhaps matches TRBD1 (5 bases). The CDR3 contains 15 residues. In germline, CDR1 is ENHRY, CDR2 SYGVKD. Trimming pared 9 bases from V and 0 bases from J, leaving 15 bases between. The CDR3 DNA is TGTGCCATTAGCGGAACGGACATTAGCAATCAGCCCCAGCATTTT. As protein: CAISGTDISNQPQHF.

The chain is built from TRBV5-5 and TRBJ1-1; no reliable D call. The CDR3 totals 13 residues. Deletions cut 1 base from V and 4 bases from J, with 8 bases between. The V gene's germline CDR1 is SGHKS and CDR2 YYEKEE (reference sequence). CDR3 region: CASSLIGGTEAFF. For the CDR3, the DNA is TGTGCCAGCAGCTTGATAGGAGGCACTGAAGCTTTCTTT.

In this sample, this clone turned up many times. CDR3 nucleotides: TGTGCCAGCAGTGAAGTTGGAGGGAGCAGCGAGACCCAGTACTTC. Amino acids: CASSEVGGSSETQYF. The V gene is TRBV6-1, the J gene TRBJ2-5; weak D call: TRBD2 (6 bases). The CDR3 has 15 residues. V lost 1 base to trimming and J lost 5 bases, with 14 bases between them. Looked up from germline, CDR1 is MNHNS and CDR2 is SASEGT.

This clone has just one count. The V call is TRBV5-8, the J call TRBJ2-4; maybe TRBD2 (5 bases). The CDR3 has 14 residues. Trimming cost V 1 base and J 1 base, with 6 bases left between them. Germline loops: CDR1 SGHTS, CDR2 YDEGEE. The CDR3, as DNA: TGTGCCAGCAGCTTGCGCGGGGCCAAAAACATTCAGTACTTC. The encoded protein is CASSLRGAKNIQYF.

The chain joins TRBV4-3 to TRBJ1-1; D is undetermined. The CDR3 loop spans 14 amino acids. Between the trimmed V and J ends, which lost 3 bases and 11 bases, there was a span of 19 bases. CDR1 is LGHNA, CDR2 YSLEER, per germline. The CDR3 bases are TGCGCCAGCAGCCAGATCGGGAGGCCTGGAAGCGCTTTCTTT. It translates to CASSQIGRPGSAFF.

This chain joins TRBV18 and TRBJ1-1, with a tentative D call TRBD1 (5 bases). Trimming removed 4 bases from V and 1 base from J, with 7 bases in between. CDR3 length: 13 residues. Germline V gene sequence: CDR1 KGHSH, CDR2 LQKENI. The CDR3 DNA reads as TGTGCCAGCTCACAGACAGCGAACACTGAAGCTTTCTTT. This sequence encodes CASSQTANTEAFF.

The rearrangement links TRBV7-3 to TRBJ2-3; a weak D match, TRBD2 (5 bases). The CDR3 runs to 13 residues. From germline, CDR1 is SGHTA and CDR2 FQGTGA. Between the trimmed V and J ends, which lost 5 bases and 9 bases, there was a span of 15 bases. The CDR3: CASSLDISGTQYF. The CDR3 DNA reads TGTGCCAGCAGCCTAGATATCAGCGGCACGCAGTATTTT.

The rearrangement joins TRBV18 to TRBJ1-2; D perhaps matches TRBD1 (6 bases). This CDR3 has 16 amino acids. Germline-derived CDR1 and CDR2 are KGHSH and LQKENI. V lost 5 bases and J lost 3, with 19 bases in between. The CDR3 region is CASSEGQTQLDYGYTF. CDR3 in DNA: TGTGCCAGCTCAGAAGGACAGACCCAACTAGACTATGGCTACACCTTC.

V is TRBV5-1 and J is TRBJ2-3; 11 bases are a match to TRBD2. V shed 8 bases and J 2 bases; nucleotides not matched to a gene: 7. Germline CDR1 and CDR2: SGHRS and YFSETQ. This CDR3 is built from 15 residues. CDR3 residues: CASLLAGVNTDTQYF. DNA of the CDR3: TGCGCCAGTTTACTAGCGGGGGTAAACACAGATACGCAGTATTTT.

The rearrangement joins TRBV10-3 to TRBJ1-6; perhaps TRBD1 as D (5 bases). The V end was cut by 10 bases, the J end by 12 bases, with 25 bases between. CDR1 and CDR2 from the germline V gene are ENHRY and SYGVKD. This CDR3 has 15 amino acids. The CDR3 loop reads CATREEARGVGPLHF. DNA of the CDR3: TGTGCCACCCGGGAGGAGGCGCGGGGGGTCGGACCCCTCCACTTT.

The V gene is TRBV29-1, the J gene TRBJ2-3; the D gene is possibly TRBD2 (6 bases). Trimming cost V 3 bases and J 0 bases, with 10 bases left between them. Germline assignment: CDR1 SQVTM and CDR2 ANQGSEA. The CDR3 runs 14 residues. CDR3 amino acids: CSVDNGGSTDTQYF. CDR3 in DNA: TGCAGCGTTGATAACGGAGGGAGCACAGATACGCAGTATTTT.

The V call is TRBV5-1, the J call TRBJ1-4; 8 bases map to TRBD1. Germline loops: CDR1 SGHRS, CDR2 YFSETQ. V lost 0 bases and J lost 8; bases outside the gene matches: 6. The length of the CDR3 is 15 residues. The CDR3 bases are TGCGCCAGCAGCTTGGGCGGACAGGGCTACGAAAAACTGTTTTTT. It yields the protein CASSLGGQGYEKLFF.

On this clone itself: One junction end does not reproduce the germline sequence, and a read error may be involved. The V gene is TRBV6-5, the J gene TRBJ2-5, with 11 bases fitting TRBD2. Germline V CDR1 and CDR2: MNHEY, SVGAGI. This CDR3 region has 15 residues. The CDR3 DNA follows: TGTGCCAGCAGCTACTTTAGCGGGGGGGGAGAGACCCAGTACTTC. Translated: CASSYFSGGGETQYF.

This clone has only one observation. This chain connects TRBV4-2 to TRBJ2-5, with a possible D match to TRBD1 (6 bases). From germline, CDR1 is LGHNA and CDR2 YNFKEQ. Trimming removed 5 bases from V and 2 bases from J, with 12 bases in between. This CDR3 is 14 amino acids long. DNA of the CDR3: TGTGCCAGCAGCTCTAAGAGGGGGCAAGAGACCCAGTACTTC. It specifies CASSSKRGQETQYF.

The gene calls are TRBV6-4 and TRBJ2-5; 9 bases align to TRBD2. Germline lookup yields CDR1 MRHNA and CDR2 SNTAGT. CDR3 length: 18 amino acids. The junction had 13 bases not matched to a gene; V was cut back by 4 bases and J by 1 base. The CDR3 loop reads CASSAGRWLAGRQETQYF. The CDR3 coding sequence is TGTGCCAGCAGTGCGGGACGGTGGCTAGCGGGACGCCAAGAGACCCAGTACTTC.

This clone was recorded only once. The genes are TRBV6-5 and TRBJ1-5; maybe TRBD1 (5 bases). The CDR3 sequence is 15 residues long. CDR1 MNHEY and CDR2 SVGAGI come from the germline V gene. V lost 5 bases and J 0 bases, leaving 11 bases between the germline ends. The DNA for the CDR3 is TGTGCCAGCAGTCCAGGGCACAGTAGCAATCAGCCCCAGCATTTT. It yields the protein CASSPGHSSNQPQHF.

This chain links TRBV18 with TRBJ2-7, with a weak D call TRBD2 (5 bases). V lost 1 base to trimming and J lost 2 bases, with 15 bases between them. CDR3 length equals 16 residues. Looked up from germline, CDR1 is KGHSH and CDR2 is LQKENI. CDR3: CASSPLPGTSTYEQYF. CDR3 nucleotides: TGTGCCAGCTCACCACTTCCGGGAACTTCTACCTACGAGCAGTACTTC.

This clone was detected once. The CDR3 DNA reads as TGTGCCAGCAGTTCACAGGGGCATAATCAGCCCCAGCATTTT. Residues: CASSSQGHNQPQHF. The chain has TRBV27 and TRBJ1-5; 7 bases fit TRBD1. In germline, CDR1 is MNHEY, CDR2 SMNVEV (reference sequence). J gave up 4 bases and V 4 bases, and 4 bases lay outside the gene matches. The CDR3 covers 14 residues.

The V and J genes are TRBV5-1 and TRBJ2-1; TRBD1 matches 10 bases. Germline V gene lookup returns CDR1 SGHRS and CDR2 YFSETQ. This CDR3 is 13 amino acids long. The trim removed 3 bases at V and 10 bases at J, leaving 4 bases unmatched. CDR3 coding DNA: TGCGCCAGCAGCTCGGGACAGGGGTTAGAGCAGTTCTTC. This codes for CASSSGQGLEQFF.